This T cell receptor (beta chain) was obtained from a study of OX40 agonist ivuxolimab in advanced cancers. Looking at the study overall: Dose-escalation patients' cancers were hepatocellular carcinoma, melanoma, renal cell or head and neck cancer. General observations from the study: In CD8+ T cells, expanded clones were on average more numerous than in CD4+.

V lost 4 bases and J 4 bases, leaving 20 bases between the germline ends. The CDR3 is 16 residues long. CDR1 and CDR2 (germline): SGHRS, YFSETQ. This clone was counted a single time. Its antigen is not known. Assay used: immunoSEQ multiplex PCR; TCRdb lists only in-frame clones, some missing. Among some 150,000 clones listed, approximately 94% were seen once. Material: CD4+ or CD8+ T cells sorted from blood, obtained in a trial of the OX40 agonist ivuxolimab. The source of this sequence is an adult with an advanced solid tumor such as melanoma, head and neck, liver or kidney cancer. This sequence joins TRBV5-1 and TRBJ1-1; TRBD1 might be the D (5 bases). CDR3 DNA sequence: TGCGCCAGCAGCCCTCTGGGCTTTCGCGGGGGCACTGAAGCTTTCTTT. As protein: CASSPLGFRGGTEAFF. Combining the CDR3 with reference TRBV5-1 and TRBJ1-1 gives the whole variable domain KAGVTQTPRYLIKTRGQQVTLSCSPISGHRSVSWYQQTPGQGLQFLFEYFSETQRNKGNFPGRFSGRQFSNSRSEMNVSTLELGDSALYLCASSPLGFRGGTEAFFGQGTRLTVV.